This T cell receptor (beta chain) derives from a study of shared clonotypes between healthy human individuals. Regarding the study as a whole: Naive subsets generally exceeded memory subsets in estimated richness. Blood was the only sampled material, and tissue repertoires likely differ.

CDR3 size: 14 residues. Deletions cut 3 bases from V and 6 bases from J, with 15 bases between. The germline V gene has CDR1 KGHSH and CDR2 LQKENI. Profiling relied on immunoSEQ multiplex PCR, and the TCRdb table lists in-frame clones only, not all of them. The table includes a few million clones, 85% to 95% detected once. Of note for this clone: Its target is not known.

This receptor was identified in a man aged 18 to 29 in good health. Some clones in this sample may be carry-over from other donors' samples. Sequenced material: naive CD4+ T cells from PBMCs. The subset was: CD45RA+ positively selected. This chain connects TRBV18 to TRBJ2-7; D gene uncertain. The CDR3 DNA is TGTGCCAGCTCACCGCTGCCAGGCCCCCTCGAGCAGTACTTC. It encodes CASSPLPGPLEQYF.